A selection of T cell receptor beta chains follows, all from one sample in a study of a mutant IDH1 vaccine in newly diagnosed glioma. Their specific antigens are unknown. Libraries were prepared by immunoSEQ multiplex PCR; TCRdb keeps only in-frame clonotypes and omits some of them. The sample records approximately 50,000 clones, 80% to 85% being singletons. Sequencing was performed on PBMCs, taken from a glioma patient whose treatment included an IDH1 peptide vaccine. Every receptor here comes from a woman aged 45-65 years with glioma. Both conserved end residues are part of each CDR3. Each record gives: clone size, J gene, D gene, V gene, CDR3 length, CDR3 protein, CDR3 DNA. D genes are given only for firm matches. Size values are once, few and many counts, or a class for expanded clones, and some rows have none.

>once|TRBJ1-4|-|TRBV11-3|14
CASSPHKGNEKLFF
TGTGCCAGCAGCCCCCACAAGGGTAATGAAAAACTGTTTTTT
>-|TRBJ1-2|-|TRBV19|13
CASSIGGIGGYTF
TGTGCCAGTAGTATCGGCGGGATAGGTGGCTACACCTTC
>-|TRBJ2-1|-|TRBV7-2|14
CASSFRDRGDEQFF
TGTGCCAGCAGCTTCCGGGACCGTGGGGATGAGCAGTTCTTC
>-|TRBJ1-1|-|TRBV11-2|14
CASSLQGGNTEAFF
TGTGCCAGCAGCTTACAGGGTGGGAACACTGAAGCTTTCTTT
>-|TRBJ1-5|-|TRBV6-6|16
CASSYKGGGYHQPQHF
TGTGCCAGCAGTTATAAGGGCGGAGGGTACCATCAGCCCCAGCATTTT
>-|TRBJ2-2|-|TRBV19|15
CASSIAAGNTGELFF
TGTGCCAGTAGTATAGCTGCGGGTAACACCGGGGAGCTGTTTTTT
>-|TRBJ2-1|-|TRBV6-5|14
CASSYSNGYNEQFF
TGTGCCAGCAGTTACTCGAACGGATACAATGAGCAGTTCTTC
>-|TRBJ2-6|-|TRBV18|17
CASSAAREGSGANVLTF
TGTGCCAGCTCAGCGGCGAGGGAAGGCTCTGGGGCCAACGTCCTGACTTTC
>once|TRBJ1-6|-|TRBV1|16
CTSSRSRTGGVVPLHF
TGCACCAGCAGTAGATCAAGGACGGGCGGTGTGGTTCCCCTCCACTTT
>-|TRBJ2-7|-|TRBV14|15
CASSQAGTSHYEQYF
TGTGCCAGCAGCCAGGCCGGGACATCGCACTACGAGCAGTACTTC
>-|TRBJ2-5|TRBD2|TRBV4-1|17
CASSQASGGAPKETQYF
TGCGCCAGCAGCCAGGCTAGCGGGGGGGCCCCCAAAGAGACCCAGTACTTC
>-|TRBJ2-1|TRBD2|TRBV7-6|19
CASSLGSLAGVDSYNEQFF
TGTGCCAGCAGCCTAGGTTCTCTAGCGGGGGTCGACTCCTACAATGAGCAGTTCTTC
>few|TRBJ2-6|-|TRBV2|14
CARTLASGANVLTF
TGTGCCAGGACTCTAGCCTCTGGGGCCAACGTCCTGACTTTC
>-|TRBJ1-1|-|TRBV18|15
CASSPRREGTTEAFF
TGTGCCAGCTCACCACGCCGGGAGGGGACCACTGAAGCTTTCTTT
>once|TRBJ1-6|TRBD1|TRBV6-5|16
CASSYSIQGAHSPLHF
TGTGCCAGCAGTTACTCGATACAGGGGGCCCATTCACCCCTCCACTTT
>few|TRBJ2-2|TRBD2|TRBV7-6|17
CASSSPGLAGFTGELFF
TGTGCCAGCAGCTCTCCGGGACTAGCGGGGTTCACCGGGGAGCTGTTTTTT
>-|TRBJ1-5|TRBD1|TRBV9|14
CASSGGQSNQPQHF
TGTGCCAGCAGCGGGGGACAGAGCAATCAGCCCCAGCATTTT
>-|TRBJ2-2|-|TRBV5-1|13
CASSLGSTGELFF
TGCGCCAGCAGCTTGGGTAGCACCGGGGAGCTGTTTTTT
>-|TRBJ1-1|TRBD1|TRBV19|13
CASRPTGVNEAFF
TGTGCCAGTAGGCCGACAGGGGTTAATGAAGCTTTCTTT
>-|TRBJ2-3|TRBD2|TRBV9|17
CASSASLAGDPTDTQYF
TGTGCCAGCAGCGCCTCCCTAGCGGGGGATCCCACAGATACGCAGTATTTT
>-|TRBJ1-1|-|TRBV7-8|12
CASSQGLTEAFF
TGTGCCAGCAGCCAGGGTTTGACTGAAGCTTTCTTT
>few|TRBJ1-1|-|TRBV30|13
CAWSYTGRTEAFF
TGTGCCTGGAGTTACACAGGGCGGACTGAAGCTTTCTTT
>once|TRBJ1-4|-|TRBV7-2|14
CASSNRGNSEKLFF
TGTGCCAGCAGCAATCGGGGGAATAGTGAAAAACTGTTTTTT
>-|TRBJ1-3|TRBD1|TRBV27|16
CASSSVGTGGADTIYF
TGTGCCAGCAGTTCGGTAGGGACAGGGGGCGCGGACACCATATATTTT
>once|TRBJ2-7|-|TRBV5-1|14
CASSREGGIYEQYF
TGCGCCAGCAGCCGCGAGGGGGGGATCTACGAGCAGTACTTC
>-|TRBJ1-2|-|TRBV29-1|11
CSVEPYYGYTF
TGCAGCGTTGAACCTTACTATGGCTACACCTTC
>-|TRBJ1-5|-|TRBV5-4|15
CASSLGVDANQPQHF
TGTGCCAGCAGCTTGGGCGTGGACGCTAATCAGCCCCAGCATTTT
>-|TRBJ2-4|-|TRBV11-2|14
CASSLPGVKNIQYF
TGTGCCAGCAGCTTACCCGGGGTCAAAAACATTCAGTACTTC
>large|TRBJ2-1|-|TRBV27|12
CAVLRGAGGWFF
TGTGCTGTTTTAAGGGGGGCTGGCGGTTGGTTCTTC
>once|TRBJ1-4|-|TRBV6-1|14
CASSDAGGGEKLFF
TGTGCCAGCAGTGATGCTGGGGGTGGTGAAAAACTGTTTTTT
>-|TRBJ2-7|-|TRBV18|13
CASSLEQGGEQYF
TGTGCCAGCTCACTAGAACAGGGCGGCGAGCAGTACTTC
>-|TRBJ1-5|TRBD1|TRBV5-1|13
CASSATGDQPQHF
TGCGCCAGCAGCGCGACAGGGGATCAGCCCCAGCATTTT
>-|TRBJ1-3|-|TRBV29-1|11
CSVDYGNTIYF
TGCAGCGTTGACTATGGAAACACCATATATTTT
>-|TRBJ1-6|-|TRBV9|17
CASSVGSASSYNSPLHF
TGTGCCAGCAGCGTAGGGTCTGCGAGCTCCTATAATTCACCCCTCCACTTT
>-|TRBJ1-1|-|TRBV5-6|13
CASSDRRTREAFF
TGTGCCAGCAGTGACCGTCGAACCAGGGAAGCTTTCTTT
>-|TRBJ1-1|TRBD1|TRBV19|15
CASLGQGTGNTEAFF
TGTGCCAGTCTAGGACAGGGGACAGGGAACACTGAAGCTTTCTTT